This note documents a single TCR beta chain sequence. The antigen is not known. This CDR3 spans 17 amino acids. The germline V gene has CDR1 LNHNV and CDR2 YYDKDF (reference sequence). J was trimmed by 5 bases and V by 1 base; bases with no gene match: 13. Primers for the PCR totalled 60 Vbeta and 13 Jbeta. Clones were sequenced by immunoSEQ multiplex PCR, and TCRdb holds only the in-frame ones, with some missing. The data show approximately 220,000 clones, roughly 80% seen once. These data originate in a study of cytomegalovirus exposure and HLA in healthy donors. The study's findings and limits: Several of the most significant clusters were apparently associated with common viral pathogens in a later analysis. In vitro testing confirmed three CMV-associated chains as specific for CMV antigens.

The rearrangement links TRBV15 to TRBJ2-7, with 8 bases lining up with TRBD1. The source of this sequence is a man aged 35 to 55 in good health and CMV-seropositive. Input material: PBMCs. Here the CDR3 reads CATSRVDRDRSFDEQYF. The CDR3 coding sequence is TGTGCCACCAGCAGAGTGGACCGGGACAGGTCCTTCGACGAGCAGTACTTC.